Below, 10 T cell receptor beta chains from the same sample are listed, as sequenced in a study of control samples from healthy donors and cancer patients. TCRdb's table, derived via immunoSEQ multiplex PCR, lists solely in-frame clones and lacks some. This table holds around 120,000 clones, 88% found once. Sequencing input: blood. Receptor source: a woman between 65 and 79 years old in good health.

In its sample, this clone was seen a few times. The CDR3 DNA is TGTGCCAGCAGTTCGGGACAGTTCCCAGGGTCACCCCTCCACTTT. Amino acid sequence: CASSSGQFPGSPLHF. The gene calls are TRBV2 and TRBJ1-6; 7 nucleotides line up with TRBD1. The V gene's germline CDR1 is SNHLY and CDR2 FYNNEI. The junction had 11 bases not matched to a gene; V was cut back by 5 bases and J by 10 bases. The CDR3 is 15 amino acids. The full variable domain, in which reference TRBV2 and TRBJ1-6 provide the parts outside the CDR3, is EPEVTQTPSHQVTQMGQEVILRCVPISNHLYFYWYRQILGQKVEFLVSFYNNEISEKSEIFDDQFSVERPDGSNFTLKIRSTKLEDSAMYFCASSSGQFPGSPLHFGNGTRLTVT.

This CDR3 is CASSLADRSDTGELFF. The CDR3, as DNA: TGCGCCAGCAGCTTGGCCGATAGGTCCGACACCGGGGAGCTGTTTTTT. The V and J genes are TRBV5-1 and TRBJ2-2, with no clear D. V was cut by 0 bases and J by 3 bases, with 12 bases left in between. The CDR3 consists of 16 residues. CDR1 and CDR2 from the germline V gene are SGHRS and YFSETQ. The full variable domain, in which reference TRBV5-1 and TRBJ2-2 provide the parts outside the CDR3, is KAGVTQTPRYLIKTRGQQVTLSCSPISGHRSVSWYQQTPGQGLQFLFEYFSETQRNKGNFPGRFSGRQFSNSRSEMNVSTLELGDSALYLCASSLADRSDTGELFFGEGSRLTVL.

This clone was found once. V and J are TRBV19 and TRBJ1-2, with D possibly TRBD1 on 6 matching bases. CDR3 length: 16 amino acids. The germline V gene has CDR1 LNHDA and CDR2 SQIVND (reference sequence). V lost 9 bases, J lost 8 bases, and 28 bases lay in between. CDR3 sequence reads: CASSLSSLSGVRGYTF. CDR3 coding DNA: TGTGCCAGCTCCCTAAGTTCCCTCTCAGGGGTACGCGGCTACACCTTC.

The genes are TRBV3-1 (or the pseudogene TRBV3-2) and TRBJ1-2; 7 nucleotides agree with TRBD1. The CDR3 has 14 amino acids. The junction had 6 bases not matched to a gene; V was cut back by 4 bases and J by 4 bases. The germline V gene has CDR1 LGHDT and CDR2 YNNKEL (reference sequence). Here the CDR3 DNA reads TGTGCCAGCAGCCCCGAGGACAGGCCCTATGGCTACACCTTC. This encodes CASSPEDRPYGYTF.

The chain recombines TRBV5-1 with TRBJ2-7; TRBD1 matches 7 bases. CDR3 length equals 12 residues. The V gene end was trimmed by 4 bases and the J gene end by 8 bases; junction bases not matched to a gene: 6. Looked up from germline, CDR1 is SGHRS and CDR2 is YFSETQ. CDR3 sequence: CASSRDRSKQYF. Here the CDR3 DNA reads TGCGCCAGCAGCAGGGACAGATCGAAGCAGTACTTC.

This chain links TRBV3-1 (or the pseudogene TRBV3-2) with TRBJ2-7; 10 positions match TRBD1. V lost 3 bases and J lost 2; bases outside the gene matches: 10. This CDR3 contains 17 residues. Germline V gives CDR1 LGHDT, CDR2 YNNKEL (reference sequence). CDR3 DNA sequence: TGTGCCAGCAGCCAGGCCAGATTGGGGACAGGGGCCTACGAGCAGTACTTC. Translation: CASSQARLGTGAYEQYF.

The chain couples TRBV3-1 (or the pseudogene TRBV3-2) to TRBJ1-2; 7 bases are shared with TRBD1. With V trimmed by 1 base and J by 4 bases, 6 bases remained unmatched. The germline gives CDR1 LGHDT, CDR2 YNNKEL (reference sequence). The CDR3 covers 15 residues. CDR3 sequence reads: CASSQVFGTAYGYTF. The CDR3 bases are TGTGCCAGCAGCCAAGTTTTCGGGACAGCCTATGGCTACACCTTC.

This clone was detected a few times. The chain recombines TRBV2 with TRBJ1-6, with D tentatively TRBD1 (6 bases). The length of the CDR3 is 15 residues. Trimming stripped 6 bases from V and 3 bases from J, with 12 bases between. CDR1 SNHLY and CDR2 FYNNEI come from the germline V gene. As DNA, the CDR3 is TGTGCCAGCAGCCAGTGGGACAACTATAATTCACCCCTCCACTTT. Amino acids: CASSQWDNYNSPLHF.

This clone showed up just a few times. V usage is TRBV2 and J usage is TRBJ1-1; D gene unclear. This CDR3 spans 12 amino acids. V lost 6 bases to trimming and J lost 4 bases, with 9 bases between them. Germline V gene lookup returns CDR1 SNHLY and CDR2 FYNNEI. The CDR3 DNA reads as TGTGCCAGCAGCTTGAGTAGCACTGAAGCTTTCTTT. Translated: CASSLSSTEAFF.

The chain has TRBV25-1 and TRBJ2-2, with no clear D. The germline V gene has CDR1 MGHDK and CDR2 SYGVNS. This CDR3 is 13 amino acids long. Trimming took off 4 bases at V and 3 bases at J, with 6 bases between the two ends. CDR3 protein: CASSVYDTGELFF. CDR3 DNA sequence: TGTGCCAGCAGTGTTTATGACACCGGGGAGCTGTTTTTT.